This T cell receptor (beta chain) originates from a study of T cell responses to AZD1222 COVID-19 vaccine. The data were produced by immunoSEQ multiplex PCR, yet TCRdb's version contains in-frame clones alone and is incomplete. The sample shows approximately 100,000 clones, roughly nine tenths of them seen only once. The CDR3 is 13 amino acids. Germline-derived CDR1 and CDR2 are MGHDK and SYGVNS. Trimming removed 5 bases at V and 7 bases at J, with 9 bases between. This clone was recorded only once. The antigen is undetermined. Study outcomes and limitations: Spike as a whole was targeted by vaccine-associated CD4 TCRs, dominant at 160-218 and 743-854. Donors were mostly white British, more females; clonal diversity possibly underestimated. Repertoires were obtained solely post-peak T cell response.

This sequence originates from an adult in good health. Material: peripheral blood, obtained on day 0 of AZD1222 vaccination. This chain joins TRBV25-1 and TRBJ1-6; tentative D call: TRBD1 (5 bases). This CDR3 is CASSQGQNSPLHF. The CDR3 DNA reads TGTGCCAGCAGTCAGGGTCAGAATTCACCCCTCCACTTT.